The 25 T cell receptor beta chains below all came from one sample that was sequenced in a study of breast tumors, draining lymph nodes, adjacent tissues. TCRdb ran MiXCR on the multiplex PCR reads and lists one entry per CDR3 protein. The sample yields 30,000 to 40,000 distinct CDR3 sequences, 36% seen once. Sample: breast tumor tissue. These receptors were obtained from a female donor with breast cancer. Some clones in this sample may be carry-over from other donors' samples.

This clonotype has a count of ten or more. V usage is TRBV20-1 and J usage is TRBJ2-3; TRBD1 aligns across 8 bases. V trimming: 0 bases; J trimming: 5 bases; junction bases outside the gene matches: 4. Germline V gives CDR1 DFQATT, CDR2 SNEGSKA (reference sequence). This CDR3 has 14 residues. CDR3: CSARDPTGGDTQYF. As DNA, the CDR3 is TGCAGTGCTAGAGATCCCACAGGGGGAGATACGCAGTATTTT.

Many counts were recorded for this clonotype. CDR3 sequence: CASSLAPSYEQYF. The CDR3 coding sequence is TGCGCCAGCAGCTTGGCCCCCTCCTACGAGCAGTACTTC. V usage is TRBV5-1 and J usage is TRBJ2-7; D is ambiguous. CDR1 SGHRS and CDR2 YFSETQ come from the germline V gene. The CDR3 sequence is 13 residues long. Trimming shortened V by 0 bases and J by 0 bases, and 4 bases separated the two germline ends.

The V and J genes are TRBV2 and TRBJ1-4; D uncertain. The CDR3 length is 16 residues. Looked up from germline, CDR1 is SNHLY and CDR2 is FYNNEI. Trimming removed 7 bases at V and 0 bases at J, with 15 bases between. The DNA of the CDR3 is TGTGCCAGCACCGCGGTAAGATCTGCAACTAATGAAAAACTGTTTTTT. Encoded protein: CASTAVRSATNEKLFF.

Many counts were recorded for this clonotype. The genes are TRBV7-8 and TRBJ2-1, with 10 bases lining up with TRBD2. The junction had 11 bases not matched to a gene; V was cut back by 7 bases and J by 2 bases. Germline V lookup: CDR1 SGHVS, CDR2 FQNEAQ. The CDR3 length is 17 residues. CDR3 DNA sequence: TGTGCCAGCAACAGGGCTAGCGGGAGTACAACCTACAATGAGCAGTTCTTC. As protein: CASNRASGSTTYNEQFF.

The chain is built from TRBV6-2 or TRBV6-3 and TRBJ1-5, with 8 bases aligning to TRBD1. V shed 4 bases and J 6 bases; nucleotides not matched to a gene: 5. Germline V lookup: CDR1 MNHEY, CDR2 SVGEGT. The CDR3 is 14 amino acids. CDR3 loop: CASSWQTGVQPQHF. CDR3 in DNA: TGTGCCAGCAGTTGGCAGACAGGGGTTCAGCCCCAGCATTTT.

The chain is built from TRBV7-9 and TRBJ1-1; D perhaps matches TRBD1 (5 bases). V was shortened by 6 bases and J by 3 bases, with 17 bases between the two germline ends. CDR3 size: 15 residues. Germline assignment: CDR1 SEHNR and CDR2 FQNEAQ (reference sequence). In DNA form, the CDR3 reads TGTGCCAGCAGGCTTGTGGGCCGAGGGGACACTGAAGCTTTCTTT. As protein: CASRLVGRGDTEAFF.

The genes are TRBV11-3 and TRBJ2-7; perhaps TRBD1 as D (5 bases). Germline assignment: CDR1 SGHNT and CDR2 YENEEA. CDR3 length: 14 residues. Deletions cut 4 bases from V and 2 bases from J, with 12 bases between. In DNA form, the CDR3 reads TGTGCCAGCAGCTCCGTAGACAGTCCCTACGAGCAGTACTTC. Translated, it gives CASSSVDSPYEQYF.

This clonotype was found many times. CDR3 nucleotides: TGTGCCAGCAGCCAAGAGGGAGGGTCCGACGAGCAGTACTTC. It is translated as CASSQEGGSDEQYF. J is TRBJ2-7 and V is TRBV3-1; 7 bases align to TRBD2. Germline trimming cut 0 bases from V and 5 bases from J; bases unmatched to any gene: 4. This CDR3 comprises 14 residues. Per germline, CDR1 LGHDT and CDR2 YNNKEL (reference sequence).

This clonotype has only a few counts. V is TRBV6-2 or TRBV6-3 and J is TRBJ2-1, with D possibly matching TRBD1 (6 bases). This CDR3 has 15 amino acids. From germline, CDR1 is MNHEY and CDR2 SVGEGT. The V and J ends lost 5 bases and 4 bases respectively, with 15 bases between them. DNA for the CDR3: TGTGCCAGCAGTCCATTCAACGACAGGTACAATGAGCAGTTCTTC. Protein: CASSPFNDRYNEQFF.

Note on this clonotype: It may be a read error: a sequence one base away is much more abundant. This CDR3 is CASSFGECLLVGCERFF. DNA for the CDR3: TGTGCCAGCAGCTTCGGGGAGTGTTTGTTAGTCGGTTGTGAGCGGTTCTTC. The chain couples TRBV6-5 to TRBJ2-1; TRBD2 might be the D (5 bases). The CDR3 consists of 17 residues. The germline V gene encodes CDR1 MNHEY and CDR2 SVGAGI.

This clonotype was counted many times. This chain links TRBV24-1 with TRBJ2-2; D remains unclear. The V gene lost 6 bases and the J gene lost 3 bases, with 10 bases spanning the gap. The CDR3 is 14 residues long. In germline, CDR1 is KGHDR, CDR2 SFDVKD. The CDR3 reads CATSPTRDTGELFF. DNA for the CDR3: TGTGCCACCAGTCCGACCCGGGACACCGGGGAGCTGTTTTTT.

This clonotype was picked up many times. The V call is TRBV20-1, the J call TRBJ2-5, with TRBD1 identical over 10 bases. The V segment lost 1 base and the J segment 4 bases; nucleotides outside the gene matches: 0. The germline CDR1 and CDR2 sequences are DFQATT and SNEGSKA (reference sequence). The CDR3 covers 13 residues. The CDR3 reads CSARGTGGETQYF. The CDR3 region has the DNA TGCAGTGCTAGAGGGACAGGGGGAGAGACCCAGTACTTC.

About this clonotype itself: One end of the junction is discordant with germline, which a read error may explain. V gene TRBV7-2 combines with J gene TRBJ2-1; D possibly corresponds to TRBD2 (7 bases). CDR3 length: 17 residues. Germline CDR1 reads SGHTA; CDR2 reads FQGNSA. CDR3 loop: CASSTRWGGHPYNEQLF. Written as DNA, the CDR3 is TGTGCCAGCAGCACCCGGTGGGGGGGGCACCCCTACAATGAGCAGCTCTTC.

Here the CDR3 DNA reads TGCAGTGCCCTAAGGACAGGGGGTAGTGGCTACACCTTC. Protein: CSALRTGGSGYTF. The chain is built from TRBV20-1 and TRBJ1-2, with 10 positions matching TRBD1. V lost 6 bases, J lost 7 bases, and 8 bases stayed unmatched. Germline V gene data show CDR1 as DFQATT and CDR2 as SNEGSKA (reference sequence). The CDR3 totals 13 residues.

This clonotype appeared many times. The chain uses TRBV9 and TRBJ1-5; D gene ambiguous. V dropped 0 bases and J dropped 5 bases, with 9 bases sitting between them. The CDR3 has 14 residues. Germline CDR1 and CDR2: SGDLS and YYNGEE. The CDR3 here is CASSVGVLDQPQHF. The CDR3 region has the DNA TGTGCCAGCAGCGTAGGGGTGCTCGATCAGCCCCAGCATTTT. The variable domain in full, completed from reference TRBV9 and TRBJ1-5, reads DSGVTQTPKHLITATGQRVTLRCSPRSGDLSVYWYQQSLDQGLQFLIQYYNGEERAKGNILERFSAQQFPDLHSELNLSSLELGDSALYFCASSVGVLDQPQHFGDGTRLSIL.

This clonotype appeared a few times. The chain links TRBV6-2 or TRBV6-3 to TRBJ1-5; TRBD1 might be the D (5 bases). V was pared by 0 bases and J by 0 bases, with 12 bases between. This CDR3 has 17 residues. Looked up from germline, CDR1 is MNHEY and CDR2 is SVGEGT. The CDR3 region has the DNA TGTGCCAGCAGTTACTCGGGAGCAGGGAATAGCAATCAGCCCCAGCATTTT. Translation: CASSYSGAGNSNQPQHF.

This clonotype was seen at least ten times. The rearrangement joins TRBV20-1 to TRBJ2-7; D might be TRBD2 (5 bases). The CDR3 is made up of 13 amino acids. Trimming removed 5 bases from V and 6 bases from J, with 17 bases in between. The V gene's germline CDR1 is DFQATT and CDR2 SNEGSKA (reference sequence). CDR3: CSAPDGSGSEQYF. The CDR3 coding sequence is TGCAGTGCTCCGGACGGCAGTGGGAGCGAGCAGTACTTC.

This clonotype was recorded many times. The V and J genes are TRBV7-8 and TRBJ2-2; 8 bases match TRBD1. CDR3 length equals 16 residues. Trimming at V came to 2 bases and at J to 3 bases, leaving 5 bases not matched to a gene. In germline, CDR1 is SGHVS, CDR2 FQNEAQ. CDR3 residues: CASSLYYRGDTGELFF. As DNA, the CDR3 is TGTGCCAGCAGCTTATACTACAGGGGGGACACCGGGGAGCTGTTTTTT. Combining the CDR3 with reference TRBV7-8 and TRBJ2-2 gives the whole variable domain GAGVSQSPRYKVAKRGQDVALRCDPISGHVSLFWYQQALGQGPEFLTYFQNEAQLDKSGLPSDRFFAERPEGSVSTLKIQRTQQEDSAVYLCASSLYYRGDTGELFFGEGSRLTVL.

This clonotype was counted at least ten times. The J gene is TRBJ2-5, the V gene TRBV9, with 13 bases aligning to TRBD2. There are 18 residues in the CDR3. CDR1 is SGDLS, CDR2 YYNGEE, per germline. Trimming removed 3 bases from V and 5 bases from J; junction bases left unmatched: 13. In DNA, the CDR3 is TGTGCCAGCAGCGGGAGCCCTCGGACTAGCGGGAGACCGGAGACCCAGTACTTC. It encodes CASSGSPRTSGRPETQYF.

Comment on this clonotype: This may be a read error: a much more frequent sequence differs by one nucleotide. The genes are TRBV4-3 and TRBJ1-3, with D unresolved. The CDR3 runs to 15 residues. The V gene's germline CDR1 is LGHNA and CDR2 YSLEER. In nucleotides, the CDR3 is TGCGCCAGCAGCCAAGGTGGGAGGTCCGGAAACACCATGTATTTT. It is translated as CASSQGGRSGNTMYF.

This clonotype was seen repeatedly, ten times or more. The V call is TRBV7-8, the J call TRBJ2-1; D gene ambiguous. The germline gives CDR1 SGHVS, CDR2 FQNEAQ. The CDR3 loop spans 13 amino acids. The ends were cut back, 4 bases at V and 5 bases at J, with 9 bases in the middle. For the CDR3, the DNA is TGTGCCAGCAGCTCTTCTCTTGACAATGAGCAGTTCTTC. Translation gives CASSSSLDNEQFF.

Ten or more counts support this clonotype. V is TRBV10-3 and J is TRBJ2-1; 8 bases are shared with TRBD2. The CDR3 has 16 amino acids. V gave up 0 bases and J gave up 4 bases; unmatched junction bases: 5. Germline CDR1 reads ENHRY; CDR2 reads SYGVKD. The CDR3 sequence: CAISESLAGPYNEQFF. CDR3 nucleotide sequence: TGTGCCATCAGTGAGTCCCTAGCGGGCCCTTACAATGAGCAGTTCTTC.

With respect to this clonotype: Since a much larger clone is just one base distant, this may be a read error. This sequence joins TRBV10-3 and TRBJ2-1; tentatively, D is TRBD1 (6 bases). Germline V CDR1 and CDR2: ENHRY, SYGVKD. CDR3 size: 14 residues. Trimming removed 5 bases from V and 6 bases from J, with 14 bases in between. CDR3 in amino acids: CAISRERGTNEQFF. As DNA, the CDR3 is TGTGCCATCAGTAGAGAGAGGGGGACCAATGAGCAGTTCTTC.

This clonotype was observed many times. CDR3 region: CASSMGQGGKTGELFF. The CDR3 nucleotides read TGTGCCAGTAGTATGGGACAGGGAGGTAAAACCGGGGAGCTGTTTTTT. The chain is built from TRBV19 and TRBJ2-2, with 9 bases matching TRBD1. This CDR3 comprises 16 residues. The V gene's germline CDR1 is LNHDA and CDR2 SQIVND (reference sequence). The V segment lost 3 bases and the J segment 5 bases; nucleotides outside the gene matches: 7. Filled out from reference TRBV19 and TRBJ2-2, the complete variable domain reads DGGITQSPKYLFRKEGQNVTLSCEQNLNHDAMYWYRQDPGQGLRLIYYSQIVNDFQKGDIAEGYSVSREKKESFPLTVTSAQKNPTAFYLCASSMGQGGKTGELFFGEGSRLTVL.

This clonotype was counted many times. The chain couples TRBV28 to TRBJ1-6; D not certain. CDR1 is MDHEN, CDR2 SYDVKM, per germline. There are 16 residues in the CDR3. Between the trimmed V and J ends, which lost 3 bases and 8 bases, there was a span of 17 bases. CDR3 loop: CASSFSKGPGDSPLHF. CDR3 bases: TGTGCCAGCAGTTTCTCAAAGGGCCCTGGAGATTCACCCCTCCACTTT.